Following are 26 T cell receptor beta chains from one sample sequenced in a study of long-term antiretroviral therapy in people with HIV. Researchers ran immunoSEQ v3.0 at survey level. Sequencing used immunoSEQ multiplex PCR; TCRdb keeps in-frame clones, though not all of them. Among 25,000 to 30,000 clones listed, about 86% were seen once. Sequenced material: unsorted PBMCs, taken 0.8 years after starting antiretroviral therapy. The receptor set was obtained from a woman aged 25 to 45 with HIV.

This rearrangement joins TRBV30 to TRBJ1-3; unclear D gene. The V and J ends lost 0 bases and 0 bases respectively, with 6 bases between them. This CDR3 has 14 amino acids. CDR1 GTSNPN and CDR2 SVGIG come from the germline V gene (reference sequence). CDR3 sequence: CAWSVSDSGNTIYF. CDR3 DNA sequence: TGTGCCTGGAGTGTAAGTGACTCTGGAAACACCATATATTTT.

The chain combines TRBV19 with TRBJ1-1, with 9 bases aligning to TRBD1. Germline CDR1 is LNHDA and CDR2 is SQIVND (reference sequence). The V and J ends lost 5 bases and 9 bases, in that order; junction bases with no gene match: 16. The CDR3 consists of 16 residues. The CDR3 DNA reads as TGTGCCAGTAGTCCCCGCACAGGGGGCGGAATTTCTCAAGCTTTCTTT. Its protein product is CASSPRTGGGISQAFF.

The rearrangement uses TRBV15 and TRBJ1-2; no definite D call. V was clipped by 0 bases and J by 0 bases, with 5 bases between them. There are 14 residues in the CDR3. The germline CDR1 and CDR2 sequences are LNHNV and YYDKDF (reference sequence). CDR3 DNA sequence: TGTGCCACCAGCAGAGATCAACCTAACTATGGCTACACCTTC. As protein: CATSRDQPNYGYTF.

CDR3 in amino acids: CASRSGTGFDRYGYTF. The CDR3 DNA sequence: TGTGCCAGCAGATCCGGGACAGGGTTTGACCGCTATGGCTACACCTTC. The chain couples TRBV11-2 to TRBJ1-2, with 9 bases lining up with TRBD1. CDR3 size: 16 residues. Germline-derived CDR1 and CDR2 are SGHAT and FQNNGV. With 6 bases clipped from V and 4 bases from J, the junction kept 12 bases outside the gene matches.

The chain joins TRBV6-1 to TRBJ2-7; perhaps D is TRBD1 or TRBD2 (5 bases each). V dropped 0 bases and J dropped 7 bases, with 13 bases sitting between them. The CDR3 has 14 amino acids. CDR1 and CDR2 (germline): MNHNS, SASEGT. The DNA for the CDR3 is TGTGCCAGCAGTGAAGCGCCGGGGCTAGGGGAGCAGTACGTC. Protein product: CASSEAPGLGEQYV.

This clone occurred once. The chain uses TRBV19 and TRBJ1-2; D unresolved. The germline V and J ends were trimmed by 5 bases and 8 bases, with 18 bases remaining between them. CDR1 and CDR2 from the germline V gene are LNHDA and SQIVND (reference sequence). This CDR3 is 14 amino acids long. CDR3 nucleotide sequence: TGTGCCAGTAGTCTGAAGACATTCCATCTCGGCTACACCTTC. Amino acids: CASSLKTFHLGYTF.

The gene calls are TRBV4-1 and TRBJ2-1; D not resolved. The CDR3 consists of 11 residues. The germline CDR1 and CDR2 sequences are MGHRA and YSYEKL. The germline V and J ends were trimmed by 0 bases and 6 bases, with 0 bases remaining between them. Here the CDR3 reads CASSQDNEQFF. The CDR3 DNA reads TGCGCCAGCAGCCAAGACAATGAGCAGTTCTTC.

The chain combines TRBV5-6 with TRBJ1-1; maybe TRBD1 (5 bases). CDR1 and CDR2 (germline): SGHDT, YYEEEE. The CDR3 length is 14 residues. Trimming left V 4 bases short and J 3 bases short, with 13 bases between. The CDR3: CASSRELGDTEAFF. In DNA, the CDR3 is TGTGCCAGCAGCCGGGAGTTGGGGGACACTGAAGCTTTCTTT.

The rearrangement uses TRBV29-1 and TRBJ1-2; TRBD1 agrees at 10 bases. CDR1 is SQVTM, CDR2 ANQGSEA, per germline. V shed 4 bases, J shed 5 bases, and the junction held 4 bases outside the gene matches. This CDR3 has 13 amino acids. CDR3 sequence (DNA): TGCAGCGTTGCGGGACAGGGGTGGTATGGCTACACCTTC. Its protein is CSVAGQGWYGYTF. Full variable domain (outside the CDR3, taken from reference TRBV29-1 and TRBJ1-2): SAVISQKPSRDICQRGTSLTIQCQVDSQVTMMFWYRQQPGQSLTLIATANQGSEATYESGFVIDKFPISRPNLTFSTLTVSNMSPEDSSIYLCSVAGQGWYGYTFGSGTRLTVV.

The CDR3 spells CASSPRGPAGGHTQYF. DNA of the CDR3: TGTGCCAGCAGCCCGAGGGGTCCAGCGGGGGGGCATACGCAGTATTTT. V gene TRBV11-1 combines with J gene TRBJ2-3; 10 nucleotides line up with TRBD2. The CDR3 loop spans 16 amino acids. V trimming: 5 bases; J trimming: 7 bases; junction bases outside the gene matches: 12. Germline V lookup: CDR1 SGHAT, CDR2 FQDESV (reference sequence). Variable domain in full (rest from reference TRBV11-1 and TRBJ2-3): EAEVAQSPRYKITEKSQAVAFWCDPISGHATLYWYRQILGQGPELLVQFQDESVVDDSQLPKDRFSAERLKGVDSTLKIQPAELGDSAMYLCASSPRGPAGGHTQYFGPGTRLTVL.

CDR3 amino acids: CASSPPQGRETQYF. For the CDR3, the DNA is TGTGCCAGCAGTCCACCACAGGGCCGGGAGACCCAGTACTTC. The V and J genes are TRBV27 and TRBJ2-5; a possible D gene is TRBD1 (6 bases). This CDR3 spans 14 amino acids. Trimming shortened V by 5 bases and J by 5 bases, and 15 bases separated the two germline ends. Germline V gives CDR1 MNHEY, CDR2 SMNVEV (reference sequence).

The chain combines TRBV30 with TRBJ1-1; D ambiguous. This CDR3 spans 12 amino acids. From germline, CDR1 is GTSNPN and CDR2 SVGIG (reference sequence). V dropped 3 bases and J dropped 7 bases, with 12 bases sitting between them. CDR3 sequence: CAWSVYRNEAFF. The CDR3, as DNA: TGTGCCTGGAGCGTTTATCGGAATGAAGCTTTCTTT.

The chain recombines TRBV12-5 with TRBJ1-1, with unresolved D. Germline V CDR1 and CDR2: LGHNT, FRNRAP. The CDR3 consists of 13 residues. V lost 7 bases and J lost 0, with 9 bases in between. In nucleotides, the CDR3 is TGTGCTAGTGACCACCCGGTGAACACTGAAGCTTTCTTT. Translation: CASDHPVNTEAFF.

The rearrangement joins TRBV2 to TRBJ1-2, with D uncertain. V lost 7 bases and J lost 0, with 9 bases in between. The CDR3 consists of 13 residues. Germline V lookup: CDR1 SNHLY, CDR2 FYNNEI. The DNA for the CDR3 is TGTGCCAGCAAAGGCAGATCTAACTATGGCTACACCTTC. This sequence encodes CASKGRSNYGYTF.

This clone has more than one count but fewer than ten. The chain uses TRBV5-1 and TRBJ2-7; no reliable D call. Trimming cost V 0 bases and J 2 bases, with 12 bases left between them. This CDR3 has 15 amino acids. The germline V gene encodes CDR1 SGHRS and CDR2 YFSETQ. Written as DNA, the CDR3 is TGCGCCAGCAGCTTGGAGGTAGGGATCGCCTACGAGCAGTACTTC. Protein: CASSLEVGIAYEQYF.

The chain links TRBV23-1 to TRBJ1-4, with D perhaps TRBD1 (5 bases). TRBV23-1 is marked as an open reading frame, function uncertain. With 2 bases removed from V and 14 bases from J, the gap between germline ends came to 27 bases. The CDR3 is 17 amino acids. Written as DNA, the CDR3 is TGCGCCAGCAGTCAAGGGCGGGACCCGACTAATCACTGGTGGCTGTTTTTT. This sequence encodes CASSQGRDPTNHWWLFF.

V usage is TRBV11-1 and J usage is TRBJ2-3; D uncertain. Trimming removed 5 bases at V and 6 bases at J, with 15 bases between. CDR1 is SGHAT, CDR2 FQDESV, per germline (reference sequence). The CDR3 runs 14 residues. As DNA, the CDR3 is TGTGCCAGCAGCCCATTCCGTTCGCCGGATACGCAGTATTTT. This gives the protein CASSPFRSPDTQYF.

The chain uses TRBV6-1 and TRBJ1-5, with TRBD1 identical over 10 bases. V gave up 7 bases and J gave up 2 bases; unmatched junction bases: 5. This CDR3 has 15 amino acids. CDR1 is MNHNS, CDR2 SASEGT, per germline. CDR3 sequence: CASMTGGGGNQPQHF. CDR3 in DNA: TGTGCCAGCATGACAGGGGGCGGTGGCAATCAGCCCCAGCATTTT.

This chain uses TRBV7-2 with TRBJ1-1; 7 nucleotides match TRBD1. The CDR3 runs to 13 residues. J lost 4 bases, V lost 4 bases, and 3 bases had no gene match. Germline CDR1 reads SGHTA; CDR2 reads FQGNSA. This chain's CDR3 is CASSSDRATEAFF. The CDR3 DNA is TGTGCCAGCAGCTCTGACAGGGCCACTGAAGCTTTCTTT.

This clone was counted only a few times. The chain combines TRBV9 with TRBJ1-6; D is undetermined. The CDR3 totals 18 residues. CDR1 is SGDLS, CDR2 YYNGEE, per germline. Trimming shortened V by 1 base and J by 0 bases, and 14 bases separated the two germline ends. CDR3 sequence reads: CASSVSPLSSSYNSPLHF. The CDR3 DNA is TGTGCCAGCAGCGTAAGCCCCCTTTCCAGCTCCTATAATTCACCCCTCCACTTT. Full variable domain (remainder filled in from reference TRBV9 and TRBJ1-6): DSGVTQTPKHLITATGQRVTLRCSPRSGDLSVYWYQQSLDQGLQFLIQYYNGEERAKGNILERFSAQQFPDLHSELNLSSLELGDSALYFCASSVSPLSSSYNSPLHFGNGTRLTVT.

This clone was picked up a small number of times. The chain carries TRBV7-6 and TRBJ1-2, with no clear D. V was shortened by 5 bases and J by 4 bases, with 17 bases between the two germline ends. CDR3 length: 15 amino acids. Germline V gene data show CDR1 as SGHVS and CDR2 as FNYEAQ. DNA of the CDR3: TGTGCCAGCAGCCCCAACACGCCGGGGAGCTATGGCTACACCTTC. It yields the protein CASSPNTPGSYGYTF. The complete variable domain, with remaining parts taken from reference TRBV7-6 and TRBJ1-2, reads GAGVSQSPRYKVTKRGQDVALRCDPISGHVSLYWYRQALGQGPEFLTYFNYEAQQDKSGLPNDRFSAERPEGSISTLTIQRTEQRDSAMYRCASSPNTPGSYGYTFGSGTRLTVV.

In this sample, this clone turned up once. V is TRBV10-1 and J is TRBJ2-3; 12 bases align to TRBD2. The J segment lost 3 bases and the V segment lost 5 bases, leaving 6 bases of the junction unmatched. The CDR3 spans 16 residues. Germline assignment: CDR1 WNHNN and CDR2 SYGVQD (reference sequence). Here the CDR3 DNA reads TGCGCCAGCAGTCACCCGACTAGCGGGGGAACAGATACGCAGTATTTT. Translating it yields CASSHPTSGGTDTQYF.

The rearrangement uses TRBV5-4 and TRBJ1-1; D is possibly TRBD1 (5 bases). CDR3 size: 14 residues. Germline CDR1 SGHNT, CDR2 YYREEE (reference sequence). V was trimmed by 6 bases and J by 4 bases, leaving 16 bases between them. The CDR3: CASTRSEGSTEAFF. Here the CDR3 DNA reads TGTGCCAGCACCCGGAGTGAGGGGAGCACTGAAGCTTTCTTT.

The CDR3 spells CASSPSGGSGEQFF. The CDR3 bases are TGTGCCAGCTCACCAAGCGGGGGGTCGGGGGAGCAGTTCTTC. V usage is TRBV18 and J usage is TRBJ2-1; the match to TRBD2 covers 9 bases. V was pared by 2 bases and J by 10 bases, with 6 bases of the junction left unmatched. The CDR3 extends over 14 amino acids. The germline V gene encodes CDR1 KGHSH and CDR2 LQKENI.

The V and J genes are TRBV2 and TRBJ1-2; 9 nucleotides match TRBD1. Germline assignment: CDR1 SNHLY and CDR2 FYNNEI. The junction had 10 bases not matched to a gene; V was cut back by 9 bases and J by 2 bases. This CDR3 comprises 15 residues. The CDR3 DNA reads TGTGCCAGTACCGTTACCGGGACAGGGAACTATGGCTACACCTTC. Amino acid sequence: CASTVTGTGNYGYTF.

This chain connects TRBV27 to TRBJ1-2; D ambiguous. Germline V gene lookup returns CDR1 MNHEY and CDR2 SMNVEV (reference sequence). Between the trimmed V and J ends, which lost 3 bases and 1 base, there was a span of 6 bases. The CDR3 contains 13 residues. This CDR3 reads CASSFQVNYGYTF. Written as DNA, the CDR3 is TGTGCCAGCAGTTTCCAGGTTAACTATGGCTACACCTTC.